These 18 T cell receptor beta chains share one sample of origin, sequenced in a study of OX40 agonist ivuxolimab in advanced cancers. Measured with immunoSEQ multiplex PCR; TCRdb has only the in-frame clones, and not every one. Among more than 80,000 clones, about 90% were seen once, and the ten largest hold about 1.6%. Sequencing used CD4+ or CD8+ T cells sorted from blood, obtained in a trial of the OX40 agonist ivuxolimab. Source of these receptors: an adult with an advanced solid tumor such as melanoma, head and neck, liver or kidney cancer.

This chain joins TRBV18 and TRBJ2-3; D perhaps matches TRBD2 (5 bases). Germline V gene data show CDR1 as KGHSH and CDR2 as LQKENI. Trimming left V 0 bases short and J 2 bases short, with 12 bases between. The CDR3 has 16 amino acids. The CDR3, as DNA: TGTGCCAGCTCACCACCCAGCGGAACGTCCACAGATACGCAGTATTTT. This codes for CASSPPSGTSTDTQYF.

The chain combines TRBV6-6 with TRBJ1-5; 9 nucleotides agree with TRBD1. The germline gives CDR1 MNHNY, CDR2 SVGAGI (reference sequence). CDR3 length equals 16 residues. Trimming took 2 bases from V and 5 from J; bases not matched to a gene: 7. The chain's CDR3 is CASSYAGQGFYQPQHF. DNA for the CDR3: TGTGCCAGCAGTTACGCGGGACAGGGATTTTATCAGCCCCAGCATTTT.

This chain joins TRBV11-2 and TRBJ2-2; no reliable D call. The V end lost 1 base, the J end lost 6 bases, and 3 bases lay between the germline ends. Germline V CDR1 and CDR2: SGHAT, FQNNGV. The CDR3 covers 12 residues. As DNA, the CDR3 is TGTGCCAGCAGCTTAGGAGCCGGGGAGCTGTTTTTT. Amino acids: CASSLGAGELFF.

J is TRBJ1-2 and V is TRBV2; 9 bases agree with TRBD1. Germline CDR1 is SNHLY and CDR2 is FYNNEI. The CDR3 is 14 residues long. The J segment lost 6 bases and the V segment lost 5 bases, leaving 7 bases of the junction unmatched. For the CDR3, the DNA is TGTGCCAGCAGTAACAGGGGGCAGTCGGATGGCTACACCTTC. Amino acids: CASSNRGQSDGYTF.

The rearrangement uses TRBV28 and TRBJ1-2; 12 bases map to TRBD1. The trim removed 5 bases at V and 5 bases at J, leaving 12 bases unmatched. The V gene's germline CDR1 is MDHEN and CDR2 SYDVKM. This CDR3 comprises 17 residues. The DNA for the CDR3 is TGTGCCAGCAGTCCAGTCGGGACAGGGGGCCGAGGTTATGGCTACACCTTC. Translation gives CASSPVGTGGRGYGYTF.

The V gene is TRBV27, the J gene TRBJ1-5; TRBD1 matches at 8 bases. Germline CDR1 reads MNHEY; CDR2 reads SMNVEV (reference sequence). The V and J ends lost 6 bases and 7 bases, in that order; junction bases with no gene match: 8. This CDR3 has 14 amino acids. Written as DNA, the CDR3 is TGTGCCAGCAGGGGGACAGGTGAAGACCAGCCCCAGCATTTT. The encoded protein is CASRGTGEDQPQHF.

V and J are TRBV9 and TRBJ2-2; D gene unclear. The CDR3 runs 15 residues. Germline values: CDR1 SGDLS, CDR2 YYNGEE. V was clipped by 0 bases and J by 5 bases, with 11 bases between them. The CDR3 bases are TGTGCCAGCAGCGTAGGTCCCTTGCCTACCGGGGAGCTGTTTTTT. Encoded protein: CASSVGPLPTGELFF.

The CDR3 sequence is CASSFTGGEQYF. The DNA of the CDR3 is TGCGCCAGCAGCTTCACCGGGGGCGAGCAGTACTTC. The chain has TRBV5-1 and TRBJ2-7; possible D gene TRBD2, 6 bases. This CDR3 has 12 amino acids. V shed 2 bases and J shed 6 bases, with 9 bases lying between them. From germline, CDR1 is SGHRS and CDR2 YFSETQ.

The chain joins TRBV6-1 to TRBJ1-6; D might be TRBD1 (6 bases). This CDR3 is 14 amino acids long. The germline gives CDR1 MNHNS, CDR2 SASEGT. The germline V and J ends were trimmed by 3 bases and 4 bases, with 7 bases remaining between them. In DNA form, the CDR3 reads TGTGCCAGCAGTGATCAGGGGTATAATTCACCCCTCCACTTT. Amino acids: CASSDQGYNSPLHF.

This clone is a singleton in its sample. The chain uses TRBV10-3 and TRBJ2-6; D unresolved. V lost 3 bases to trimming and J lost 1 base, with 1 base between them. This CDR3 comprises 13 residues. CDR1 is ENHRY and CDR2 is SYGVKD in the germline V gene. CDR3 in DNA: TGTGCCATCAGTGAATCTGGGGCCAACGTCCTGACTTTC. Its translation is CAISESGANVLTF.

The J gene is TRBJ2-5, the V gene TRBV29-1; D gene ambiguous. CDR1 SQVTM and CDR2 ANQGSEA come from the germline V gene. This CDR3 comprises 10 residues. V was trimmed by 6 bases and J by 2 bases, leaving 4 bases between them. The DNA of the CDR3 is TGCAGCGTCCCTCAAGAGACCCAGTACTTC. Its protein is CSVPQETQYF.

The chain joins TRBV10-1 to TRBJ2-5, with D perhaps TRBD2 (7 bases). Germline CDR1 reads WNHNN; CDR2 reads SYGVQD (reference sequence). The CDR3 extends over 9 amino acids. V dropped 8 bases and J dropped 11 bases, with 9 bases sitting between them. As DNA, the CDR3 is TGCGCCAGCGGGAGGGGGCAGTACTTC. Translation gives CASGRGQYF.

This chain links TRBV28 with TRBJ1-2; D is perhaps TRBD1 (6 bases). Germline CDR1 is MDHEN and CDR2 is SYDVKM. The CDR3 extends over 16 amino acids. Trimming stripped 3 bases from V and 4 bases from J, with 18 bases between. This CDR3 reads CASSFPGGAEGYGYTF. DNA for the CDR3: TGTGCCAGCAGTTTTCCGGGGGGCGCCGAAGGCTATGGCTACACCTTC.

The V gene is TRBV29-1, the J gene TRBJ1-6; the D gene is possibly TRBD1 (5 bases). Trimming stripped 7 bases from V and 5 bases from J, with 12 bases between. The CDR3 consists of 13 residues. Germline V CDR1 and CDR2: SQVTM, ANQGSEA. The chain's CDR3 is CSAGWGDNSPLHF. In DNA, the CDR3 is TGCAGCGCTGGCTGGGGGGATAATTCACCCCTCCACTTT.

The chain carries TRBV9 and TRBJ2-4, with D uncertain. Trimming removed 1 base at V and 7 bases at J, with 12 bases between. Germline-derived CDR1 and CDR2 are SGDLS and YYNGEE. This CDR3 spans 14 amino acids. The CDR3 is CASSVSDAANIQYF. DNA of the CDR3: TGTGCCAGCAGCGTATCTGATGCAGCGAACATTCAGTACTTC.

There are a few counts of this clone. CDR3 in amino acids: CASSLNSNTEAFF. CDR3 bases: TGCGCCAGCAGCTTGAACAGCAACACTGAAGCTTTCTTT. This chain uses TRBV5-1 with TRBJ1-1; D is unresolved. V was clipped by 1 base and J by 2 bases, with 6 bases between them. The CDR3 is 13 residues long. From germline, CDR1 is SGHRS and CDR2 YFSETQ.

The V and J genes are TRBV10-3 and TRBJ2-1, with 11 bases that match TRBD2. Germline V gene sequence: CDR1 ENHRY, CDR2 SYGVKD. CDR3 length equals 16 residues. V was clipped by 10 bases and J by 8 bases; unmatched bases: 16. The CDR3 region is CATRGETSGIRYEQFF. CDR3 coding DNA: TGTGCCACCCGGGGGGAGACTAGCGGGATACGGTATGAGCAGTTCTTC.

CDR3 in DNA: TGTGCCAGCAGCTTGACAGAACCAGGTTCACCCCTCCACTTT. It specifies CASSLTEPGSPLHF. This chain uses TRBV5-6 with TRBJ1-6; no clear D gene. The germline V gene has CDR1 SGHDT and CDR2 YYEEEE. CDR3 length: 14 residues. Between the trimmed V and J ends, which lost 1 base and 9 bases, there was a span of 11 bases.